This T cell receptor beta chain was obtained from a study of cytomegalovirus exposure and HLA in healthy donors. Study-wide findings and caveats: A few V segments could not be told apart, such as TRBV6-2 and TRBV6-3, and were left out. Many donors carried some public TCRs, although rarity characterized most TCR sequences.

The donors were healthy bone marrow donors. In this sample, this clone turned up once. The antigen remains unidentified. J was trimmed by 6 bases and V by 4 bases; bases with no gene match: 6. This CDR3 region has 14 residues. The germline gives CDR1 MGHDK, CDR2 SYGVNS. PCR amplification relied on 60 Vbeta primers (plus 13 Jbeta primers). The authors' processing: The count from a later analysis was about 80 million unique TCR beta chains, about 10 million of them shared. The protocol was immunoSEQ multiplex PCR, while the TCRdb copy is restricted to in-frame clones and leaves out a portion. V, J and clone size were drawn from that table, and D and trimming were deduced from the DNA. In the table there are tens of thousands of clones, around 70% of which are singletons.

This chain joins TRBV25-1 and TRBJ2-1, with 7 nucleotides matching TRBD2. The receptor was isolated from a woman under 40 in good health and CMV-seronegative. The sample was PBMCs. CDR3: CASSGGGSGNEQFF. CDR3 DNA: TGTGCCAGCAGTGGGGGGGGGTCTGGCAATGAGCAGTTCTTC.